The present T cell receptor beta chain was sequenced within a study of T-cell reconstitution after alpha-beta-depleted transplantation in children. This clonotype was picked up many times. For TCRbeta, the library was prepared with unique molecular identifiers. TCRdb re-derived calls from the PCR reads in MiXCR, one entry per CDR3 protein. The data show around 78,000 distinct CDR3 sequences, about 6.7% seen once. Germline V gene lookup returns CDR1 MNHEY and CDR2 SMNVEV (reference sequence). The V end lost 2 bases, the J end lost 5 bases, and 9 bases lay between the germline ends. This CDR3 has 14 residues.

V and J are TRBV27 and TRBJ1-4; possibly TRBD1 for D (5 bases). The clonotype originates from a human donor who donated a stem cell graft to a child with acute lymphoblastic leukemia. The sequencing here drew on PBMCs from the stem cell graft donor, taken from the stem cell graft. CDR3 DNA: TGTGCCAGCAGTTTAGAGGGGCTCAATGAAAAACTGTTTTTT. It codes for CASSLEGLNEKLFF.